This T cell receptor (beta chain) derives from a study of identical twins. The study's findings and limits: Models underpredicted monozygotic twin sharing of out-of-frame TCR alpha. Zero-insertion results could be subject to partial confounding by invariant MAIT and iNKT cells.

V was trimmed by 7 bases and J by 2 bases, leaving 12 bases between them. CDR3 size: 13 residues. The V gene's germline CDR1 is SQVTM and CDR2 ANQGSEA. Template switching created a universal primer site, and the cDNA included unique molecular identifiers. TCRdb itself ran the 5' RACE reads through MiXCR, one entry per CDR3 protein. Found here are 500,000 or so distinct CDR3 sequences, around 15% of them singletons; the top ten hold about 0.97%. This clonotype was picked up many times. The antigen remains unidentified. This sample was shared with a second study, whose subject was yellow fever vaccine responses in identical twins. That study adds: Twin vaccine T cell responses reportedly seemed partly convergent, partly personalized.

The sample was CD4+ T cells sorted from blood. This clonotype was sampled from a woman in her late teens or twenties in good health. The chain uses TRBV29-1 and TRBJ1-3; D gene unclear. DNA of the CDR3: TGCAGCGCTTCCGGGCCCACTGGAAACACCATATATTTT. Its protein product is CSASGPTGNTIYF.